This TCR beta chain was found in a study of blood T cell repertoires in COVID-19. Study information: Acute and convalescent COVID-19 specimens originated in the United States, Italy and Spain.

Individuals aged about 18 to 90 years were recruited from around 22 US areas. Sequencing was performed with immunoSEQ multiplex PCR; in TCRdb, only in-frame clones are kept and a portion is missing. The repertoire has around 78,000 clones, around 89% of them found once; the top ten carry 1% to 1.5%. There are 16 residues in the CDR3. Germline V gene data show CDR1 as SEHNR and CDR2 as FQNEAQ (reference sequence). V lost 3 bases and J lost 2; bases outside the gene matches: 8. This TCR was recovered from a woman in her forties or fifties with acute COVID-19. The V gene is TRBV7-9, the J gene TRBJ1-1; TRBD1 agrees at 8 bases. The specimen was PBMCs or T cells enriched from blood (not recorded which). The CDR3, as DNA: TGTGCCAGCAGCTTCAGGGGGCGCGGTGACAACACTGAAGCTTTCTTT. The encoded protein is CASSFRGRGDNTEAFF.